The clone carrying this TCR beta chain was picked up many times. What it recognizes is unknown. The length of the CDR3 is 12 residues. The germline gives CDR1 SGHAT, CDR2 FQDESV (reference sequence). V was shortened by 5 bases and J by 7 bases, with 11 bases between the two germline ends. This specimen comes from a study of post-analysis software for immune sequencing data. General study findings and limits: The five TRBV segments detected at higher frequency in patients than in controls included TRBV5-6, TRBV5-1 and TRBV20-1.

Each TCR beta cDNA library carried unique molecular identifiers. Via MiXCR, TCRdb re-called the PCR reads, giving one row per CDR3 protein. The repertoire holds roughly 540,000 distinct CDR3 sequences, with around a third as singletons. The genes are TRBV11-1 and TRBJ2-5; tentative D call: TRBD2 (5 bases). This TCR was recovered from a girl aged 2 to 17 with multiple sclerosis. Sequencing was done on a sample of blood. Here the CDR3 reads CASSMIRGTQYF. The CDR3 bases are TGTGCCAGCAGCATGATTCGGGGGACCCAGTACTTC.